Presented here are 20 T cell receptor beta chains from one specimen sequenced in a study of T cells in Graves' hyperthyroidism and ophthalmopathy. Amplification yielded TCR beta CDR3 regions, with RNA transcripts as the source. TCR CDR3 regions were first amplified by RT-PCR with HTBI primers. TCRdb ran MiXCR on the multiplex PCR reads and lists one entry per CDR3 protein. The data contain approximately 360,000 distinct CDR3 sequences, 15% to 19% of them seen just once; the ten biggest clones take up 25% to 35%. The sequencing input was blood. The receptors derive from a woman aged 18-29 years with Graves' hyperthyroidism that later progressed to Graves' ophthalmopathy.

This clonotype has a handful of counts. V and J are TRBV7-9 and TRBJ1-4, with D hard to call. The CDR3 sequence is 14 residues long. V was shortened by 5 bases and J by 4 bases, with 11 bases between the two germline ends. Looked up from germline, CDR1 is SEHNR and CDR2 is FQNEAQ (reference sequence). The CDR3 region has the DNA TGTGCCAGCAGCCAAACACAAATTAATGAAAAACTGTTTTTT. It is translated as CASSQTQINEKLFF.

This clonotype occurred many times. The chain is built from TRBV7-2 and TRBJ2-7, with D possibly TRBD1 on 5 matching bases. V lost 1 base to trimming and J lost 3 bases, with 10 bases between them. This CDR3 has 14 residues. From germline, CDR1 is SGHTA and CDR2 FQGNSA. DNA for the CDR3: TGTGCCAGCAGCTTAGAGGTAGGGGACTACGAGCAGTACTTC. Encoded protein: CASSLEVGDYEQYF.

This clonotype turned up a few times. The CDR3: CASSPRSGTEAFF. CDR3 in DNA: TGTGCCAGCAGCCCTCGTTCGGGCACTGAAGCTTTCTTT. The gene calls are TRBV7-6 and TRBJ1-1; D unclear. Germline loops: CDR1 SGHVS, CDR2 FNYEAQ. The V end lost 5 bases, the J end lost 4 bases, and 11 bases lay between the germline ends. CDR3 length: 13 amino acids. Looking up the rest from reference TRBV7-6 and TRBJ1-1 gives the full variable domain: GAGVSQSPRYKVTKRGQDVALRCDPISGHVSLYWYRQALGQGPEFLTYFNYEAQQDKSGLPNDRFSAERPEGSISTLTIQRTEQRDSAMYRCASSPRSGTEAFFGQGTRLTVV.

This clonotype was picked up many times. The CDR3 sequence is CATHSDINVLGELFF. The CDR3 DNA reads as TGTGCCACCCACTCGGACATTAACGTTCTCGGGGAGCTGTTTTTT. The chain recombines TRBV6-1 with TRBJ2-2, with D maybe TRBD1 (5 bases). Deletions cut 10 bases from V and 7 bases from J, with 22 bases between. The CDR3 is made up of 15 amino acids. Germline V CDR1 and CDR2: MNHNS, SASEGT.

Many counts were recorded for this clonotype. V and J are TRBV5-1 and TRBJ2-2, with D perhaps matching TRBD1 (6 bases). V lost 3 bases, J lost 4 bases, and 13 bases lay in between. The germline V gene encodes CDR1 SGHRS and CDR2 YFSETQ. The CDR3 contains 15 residues. The CDR3 bases are TGCGCCAGCAGCTCGACAGGAAAGAGCACCGGGGAGCTGTTTTTT. It yields the protein CASSSTGKSTGELFF.

This clonotype was seen more than once but under ten times. The chain has TRBV18 and TRBJ2-6, with a possible D match to TRBD2 (6 bases). Looked up from germline, CDR1 is KGHSH and CDR2 is LQKENI. The CDR3 has 17 residues. V gave up 2 bases and J gave up 1 base, with 12 bases separating them. The chain's CDR3 is CASSPNGGGSGANVLTF. Written as DNA, the CDR3 is TGTGCCAGCTCACCAAACGGCGGAGGGTCTGGGGCCAACGTCCTGACTTTC.

On this clonotype: A much larger clone sits a single nucleotide away, making a read error possible. The CDR3 region has the DNA TGTGCCAGCAGCTTAGCCACCGGGACAAGGGTCTCCGAGCAGTACTTC. The encoded protein is CASSLATGTRVSEQYF. The V gene is TRBV7-9, the J gene TRBJ2-7; D is perhaps TRBD1 (6 bases). CDR3 length: 16 amino acids. Germline values: CDR1 SEHNR, CDR2 FQNEAQ (reference sequence). V was cut by 0 bases and J by 6 bases, with 18 bases left in between.

The rearrangement links TRBV5-1 to TRBJ2-4, with D tentatively TRBD1 or TRBD2 (6 bases each). Between the trimmed V and J ends, which lost 0 bases and 2 bases, there was a span of 12 bases. This CDR3 region has 16 residues. Germline-derived CDR1 and CDR2 are SGHRS and YFSETQ. In DNA form, the CDR3 reads TGCGCCAGCAGCTTGGTGGGGGGCTCGACCAAAAACATTCAGTACTTC. This codes for CASSLVGGSTKNIQYF.

This clonotype was counted at least ten times. The chain links TRBV3-2 to TRBJ1-3. TRBV3-2 is labeled a pseudogene. The CDR3 is 13 amino acids. The CDR3 DNA reads TGTGCCAGCAGCCAAGAGACGGGAAACACCATATATTTT. Protein sequence: CASSQETGNTIYF.

This clonotype has a handful of counts. The chain carries TRBV10-3 and TRBJ2-7; 11 bases are shared with TRBD2. The CDR3 sequence is 14 residues long. V lost 4 bases and J lost 1; bases outside the gene matches: 0. From germline, CDR1 is ENHRY and CDR2 SYGVKD. The CDR3, as DNA: TGTGCCATCAGTGGACTAGCGGGGTCCTACGAGCAGTACTTC. Protein product: CAISGLAGSYEQYF.

This clonotype was recorded a few times. J is TRBJ2-5 and V is TRBV19; D not resolved. From germline, CDR1 is LNHDA and CDR2 SQIVND (reference sequence). This CDR3 comprises 16 residues. V shed 3 bases and J shed 5 bases, with 19 bases lying between them. CDR3 loop: CASSISTLGLLETQYF. As DNA, the CDR3 is TGTGCCAGTAGTATTAGCACCCTAGGCCTCCTGGAGACCCAGTACTTC.

Ten or more counts support this clonotype. The chain employs TRBV5-1 and TRBJ2-7; TRBD2 is a possible D gene (5 bases). Trimming stripped 4 bases from V and 0 bases from J, with 17 bases between. The CDR3 runs 16 residues. Germline CDR1 reads SGHRS; CDR2 reads YFSETQ. The CDR3, as DNA: TGCGCCAGCAGCGAACTTAGCAGCGGCCTCTCCTACGAGCAGTACTTC. Residues: CASSELSSGLSYEQYF. Full variable domain (outside the CDR3, taken from reference TRBV5-1 and TRBJ2-7): KAGVTQTPRYLIKTRGQQVTLSCSPISGHRSVSWYQQTPGQGLQFLFEYFSETQRNKGNFPGRFSGRQFSNSRSEMNVSTLELGDSALYLCASSELSSGLSYEQYFGPGTRLTVT.

The sample holds many counts of this clonotype. The chain has TRBV27 and TRBJ2-7; 10 bases are a match to TRBD1. V trimming: 5 bases; J trimming: 9 bases; junction bases outside the gene matches: 13. This CDR3 spans 15 amino acids. Germline CDR1 reads MNHEY; CDR2 reads SMNVEV (reference sequence). This CDR3 is CASSLTGTGDGGQYF. CDR3 bases: TGTGCCAGCAGTCTCACCGGGACAGGGGACGGCGGGCAGTACTTC.

There are a few counts of this clonotype. The gene calls are TRBV6-1 and TRBJ1-6; D perhaps matches TRBD1 (6 bases). Per the germline V gene, CDR1 is MNHNS and CDR2 is SASEGT. CDR3 size: 14 residues. The V end lost 5 bases, the J end lost 8 bases, and 13 bases lay between the germline ends. As DNA, the CDR3 is TGTGCCAGCAGTCCGGACAGTGACTATTCACCCCTCCACTTT. Protein product: CASSPDSDYSPLHF.

This chain uses TRBV10-3 with TRBJ1-3; D is unresolved. The CDR3 totals 14 residues. Germline V gives CDR1 ENHRY, CDR2 SYGVKD. V was pared by 0 bases and J by 1 base, with 4 bases between. Here the CDR3 reads CAISESNSGNTIYF. The CDR3 DNA reads TGTGCCATCAGTGAGTCGAATTCTGGAAACACCATATATTTT.

This clonotype was seen a few times. The genes are TRBV6-1 and TRBJ2-1, with 7 positions matching TRBD2. CDR3 length: 12 residues. Trimming at V came to 6 bases and at J to 8 bases, leaving 4 bases not matched to a gene. Germline V gives CDR1 MNHNS, CDR2 SASEGT. CDR3 in amino acids: CASRQTSDEQFF. The CDR3 region has the DNA TGTGCCAGCAGACAAACTAGCGATGAGCAGTTCTTC.

This clonotype was detected many times. This chain connects TRBV20-1 to TRBJ1-5; a weak D match, TRBD1 (5 bases). From germline, CDR1 is DFQATT and CDR2 SNEGSKA (reference sequence). Trimming pared 6 bases from V and 6 bases from J, leaving 18 bases between. The CDR3 contains 14 residues. The CDR3 coding sequence is TGCAGTGCAATAAATCGCCAGGGAGGTCAGCCCCAGCATTTT. This codes for CSAINRQGGQPQHF.

Regarding this clonotype: Since no conserved phenylalanine or tryptophan closes the CDR3, a read error is the likely cause. The chain carries TRBV3-1 and TRBJ1-6; D call uncertain. Germline V gene sequence: CDR1 LGHDT, CDR2 YNNKEL (reference sequence). V was cut by 1 base and J by 6 bases, with 16 bases left in between. The CDR3 contains 17 residues. The CDR3 region is CASSQAPDRGFNSPLHL. In DNA form, the CDR3 reads TGTGCCAGCAGCCAAGCCCCCGATAGAGGGTTTAATTCACCCCTCCACCTT.

In nucleotides, the CDR3 is TGTGCCAGCAGCTTTCCCGGACAGGGGACAGGCTCACCCCTCCACTTT. It yields the protein CASSFPGQGTGSPLHF. This chain links TRBV7-2 with TRBJ1-6, with TRBD1 identical over 9 bases. V lost 3 bases and J lost 10; bases outside the gene matches: 10. The CDR3 runs to 16 residues. Germline V CDR1 and CDR2: SGHTA, FQGNSA.

This clonotype was counted many times. The chain has TRBV5-1 and TRBJ1-5; TRBD1 agrees at 10 bases. The trim removed 4 bases at V and 7 bases at J, leaving 14 bases unmatched. Germline V gene data show CDR1 as SGHRS and CDR2 as YFSETQ. The CDR3 is made up of 17 amino acids. CDR3 amino acids: CASSPPPIGQGEQPQHF. DNA of the CDR3: TGCGCCAGCAGCCCACCCCCTATTGGACAGGGGGAGCAGCCCCAGCATTTT.